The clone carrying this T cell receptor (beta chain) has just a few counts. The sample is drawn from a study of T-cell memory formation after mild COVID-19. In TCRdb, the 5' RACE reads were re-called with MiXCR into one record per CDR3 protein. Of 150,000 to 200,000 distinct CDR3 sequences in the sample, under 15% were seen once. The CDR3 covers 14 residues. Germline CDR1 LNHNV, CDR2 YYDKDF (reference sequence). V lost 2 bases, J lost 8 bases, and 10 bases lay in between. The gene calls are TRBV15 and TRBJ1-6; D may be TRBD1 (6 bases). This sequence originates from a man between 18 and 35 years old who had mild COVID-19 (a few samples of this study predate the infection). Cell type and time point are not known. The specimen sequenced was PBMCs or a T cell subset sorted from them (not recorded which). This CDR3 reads CATSRTGQDSPLHF. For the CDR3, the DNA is TGTGCCACCAGCAGAACAGGGCAGGATTCACCCCTCCACTTT.